The present TCR beta chain was sequenced within a study of T cells expressing NK-cell markers. Study-wide points: Uncertainty persisted over the HCMV specificity of expanded NKG2C+ T cell clones. Four donors' CD3+CD56-NKG2C+ cells were dominated by the same clonotypes.

In the case of this clonotype: Antigen unknown.

Germline CDR1 is LNHDA and CDR2 is SQIVND (reference sequence). The CDR3 contains 14 residues. No DNA is given; TCRdb re-called the 5' RACE reads and lists each CDR3 protein once. The table lists about 260,000 distinct CDR3 sequences. This chain joins TRBV19 and TRBJ2-1; the D call from TCRdb, TRBD2, cannot be confirmed without DNA. The material sequenced was blood T cells: a sorted CD56 or NKG2C T cell subset, CD4+ or CD8+ T cells, or bulk PBMC T cells (not recorded which). The sequence was collected from a woman aged 18 to 69 in good health. CDR3 residues: CASSRSGGYNEQFF.